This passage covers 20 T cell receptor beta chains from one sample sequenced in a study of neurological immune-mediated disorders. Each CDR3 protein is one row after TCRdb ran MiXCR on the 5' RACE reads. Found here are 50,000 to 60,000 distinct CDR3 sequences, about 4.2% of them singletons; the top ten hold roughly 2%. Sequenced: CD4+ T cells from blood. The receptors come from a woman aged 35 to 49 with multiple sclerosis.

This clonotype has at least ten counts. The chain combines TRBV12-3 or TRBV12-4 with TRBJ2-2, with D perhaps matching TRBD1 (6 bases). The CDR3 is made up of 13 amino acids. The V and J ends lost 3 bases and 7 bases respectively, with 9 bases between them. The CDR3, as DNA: TGTGCCAGCAGTTTTCAGGGGCTCGGGGAGCTGTTTTTT. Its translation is CASSFQGLGELFF.

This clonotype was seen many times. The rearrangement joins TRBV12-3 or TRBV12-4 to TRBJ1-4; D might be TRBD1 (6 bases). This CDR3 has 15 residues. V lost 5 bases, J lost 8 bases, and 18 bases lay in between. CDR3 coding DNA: TGTGCCAGCAGTCAGGGGTGGCCAGGGGACGAAAAACTGTTTTTT. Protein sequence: CASSQGWPGDEKLFF.

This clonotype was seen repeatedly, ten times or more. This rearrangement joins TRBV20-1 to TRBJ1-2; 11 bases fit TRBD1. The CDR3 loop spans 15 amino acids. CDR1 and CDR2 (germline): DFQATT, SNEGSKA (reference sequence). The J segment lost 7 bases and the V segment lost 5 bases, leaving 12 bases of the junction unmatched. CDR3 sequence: CSAPSLGQGVSGYTF. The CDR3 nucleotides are TGCAGTGCTCCTTCTTTGGGACAGGGGGTCTCTGGCTACACCTTC.

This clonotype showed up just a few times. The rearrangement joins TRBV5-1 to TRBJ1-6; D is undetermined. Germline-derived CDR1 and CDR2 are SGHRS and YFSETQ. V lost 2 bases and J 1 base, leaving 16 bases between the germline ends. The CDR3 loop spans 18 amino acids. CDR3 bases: TGCGCCAGCAGCTTATTAACCGGGCGAGGGTCCTATAATTCACCCCTCCACTTT. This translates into CASSLLTGRGSYNSPLHF. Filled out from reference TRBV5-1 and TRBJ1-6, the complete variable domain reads KAGVTQTPRYLIKTRGQQVTLSCSPISGHRSVSWYQQTPGQGLQFLFEYFSETQRNKGNFPGRFSGRQFSNSRSEMNVSTLELGDSALYLCASSLLTGRGSYNSPLHFGNGTRLTVT.

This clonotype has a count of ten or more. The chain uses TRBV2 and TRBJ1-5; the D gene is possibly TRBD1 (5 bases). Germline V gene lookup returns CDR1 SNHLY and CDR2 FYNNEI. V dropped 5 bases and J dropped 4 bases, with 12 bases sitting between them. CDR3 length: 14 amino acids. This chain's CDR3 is CASSRDGRNQPQHF. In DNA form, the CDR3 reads TGTGCCAGCAGTCGGGACGGACGAAATCAGCCCCAGCATTTT.

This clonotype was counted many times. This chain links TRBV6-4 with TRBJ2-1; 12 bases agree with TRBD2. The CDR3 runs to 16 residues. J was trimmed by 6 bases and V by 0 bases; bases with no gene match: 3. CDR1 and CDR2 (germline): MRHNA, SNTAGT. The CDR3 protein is CASSDSPSGGVNEQFF. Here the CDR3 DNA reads TGTGCCAGCAGTGACTCGCCTAGCGGGGGGGTCAATGAGCAGTTCTTC.

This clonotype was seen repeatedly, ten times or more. The CDR3 sequence is CASSPAAGAKGYTF. The CDR3 DNA reads TGTGCCAGCAGTCCCGCCGCAGGGGCAAAGGGCTACACCTTC. This chain connects TRBV12-3 or TRBV12-4 to TRBJ1-2, with D possibly being TRBD1 (6 bases). This CDR3 is 14 amino acids long. Trimming shortened V by 5 bases and J by 8 bases, and 18 bases separated the two germline ends.

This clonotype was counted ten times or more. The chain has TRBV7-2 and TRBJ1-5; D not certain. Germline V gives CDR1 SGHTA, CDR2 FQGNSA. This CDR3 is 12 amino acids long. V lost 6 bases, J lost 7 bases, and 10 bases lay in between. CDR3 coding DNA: TGTGCCAGCAGTAGAAAGGGCCAGCCCCAGCATTTT. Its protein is CASSRKGQPQHF.

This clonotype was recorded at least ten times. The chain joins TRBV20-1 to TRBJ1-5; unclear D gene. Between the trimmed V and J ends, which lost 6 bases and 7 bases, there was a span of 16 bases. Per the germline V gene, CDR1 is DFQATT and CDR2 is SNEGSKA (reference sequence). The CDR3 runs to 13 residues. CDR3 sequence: CSARRGLEQPQHF. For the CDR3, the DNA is TGCAGTGCCAGGAGAGGGCTAGAGCAGCCCCAGCATTTT.

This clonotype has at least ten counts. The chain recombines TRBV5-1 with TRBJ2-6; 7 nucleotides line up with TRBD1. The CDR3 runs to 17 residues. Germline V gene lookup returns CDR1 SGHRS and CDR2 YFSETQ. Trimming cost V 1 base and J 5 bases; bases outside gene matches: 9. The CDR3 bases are TGCGCCAGCAGCTTGTCTGCAGGGGGACGTAGGGCCAACGTCCTGACTTTC. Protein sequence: CASSLSAGGRRANVLTF. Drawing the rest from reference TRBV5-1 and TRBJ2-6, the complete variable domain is KAGVTQTPRYLIKTRGQQVTLSCSPISGHRSVSWYQQTPGQGLQFLFEYFSETQRNKGNFPGRFSGRQFSNSRSEMNVSTLELGDSALYLCASSLSAGGRRANVLTFGAGSRLTVL.

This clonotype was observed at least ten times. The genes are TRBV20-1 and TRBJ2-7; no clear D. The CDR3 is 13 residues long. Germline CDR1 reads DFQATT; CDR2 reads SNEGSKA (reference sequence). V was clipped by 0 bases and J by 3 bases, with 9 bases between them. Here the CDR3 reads CSARDGSIYEQYF. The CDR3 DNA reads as TGCAGTGCTAGAGATGGCTCGATCTACGAGCAGTACTTC.

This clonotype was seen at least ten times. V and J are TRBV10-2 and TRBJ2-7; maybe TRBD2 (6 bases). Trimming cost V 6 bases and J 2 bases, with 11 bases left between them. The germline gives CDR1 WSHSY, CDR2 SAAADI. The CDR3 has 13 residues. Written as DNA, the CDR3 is TGCGCCAGCAGGGACTACCCCGCCTACGAGCAGTACTTC. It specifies CASRDYPAYEQYF.

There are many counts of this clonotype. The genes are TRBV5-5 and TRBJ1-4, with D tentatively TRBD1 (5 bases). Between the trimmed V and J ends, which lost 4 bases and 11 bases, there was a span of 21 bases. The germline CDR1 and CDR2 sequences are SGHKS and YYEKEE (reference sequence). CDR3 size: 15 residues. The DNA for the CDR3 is TGTGCCAGCAGCCGGGACTTGGGGATGAACGAGAAACTGTTTTTT. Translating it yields CASSRDLGMNEKLFF. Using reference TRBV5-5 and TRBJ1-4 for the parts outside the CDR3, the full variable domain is DAGVTQSPTHLIKTRGQQVTLRCSPISGHKSVSWYQQVLGQGPQFIFQYYEKEERGRGNFPDRFSARQFPNYSSELNVNALLLGDSALYLCASSRDLGMNEKLFFGSGTQLSVL.

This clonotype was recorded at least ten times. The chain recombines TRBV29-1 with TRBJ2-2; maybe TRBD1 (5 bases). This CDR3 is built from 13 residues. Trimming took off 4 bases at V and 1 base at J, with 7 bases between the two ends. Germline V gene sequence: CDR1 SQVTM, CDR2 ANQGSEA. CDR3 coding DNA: TGCAGCGTTGTTAGGGGGAACACCGGGGAGCTGTTTTTT. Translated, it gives CSVVRGNTGELFF.

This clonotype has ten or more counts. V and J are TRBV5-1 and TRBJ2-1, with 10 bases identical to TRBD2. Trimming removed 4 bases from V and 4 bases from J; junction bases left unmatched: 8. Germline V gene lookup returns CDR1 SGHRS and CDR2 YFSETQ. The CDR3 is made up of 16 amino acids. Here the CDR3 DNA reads TGCGCCAGCAGCGGATCCGGGACTAGCGCTTACAATGAGCAGTTCTTC. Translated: CASSGSGTSAYNEQFF.

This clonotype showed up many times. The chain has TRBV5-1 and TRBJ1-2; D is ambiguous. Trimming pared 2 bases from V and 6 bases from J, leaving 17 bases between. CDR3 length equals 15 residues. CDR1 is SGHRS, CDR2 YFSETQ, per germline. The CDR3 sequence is CASSLNIRAINGYTF. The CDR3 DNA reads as TGCGCCAGCAGCTTAAATATTCGAGCGATTAATGGCTACACCTTC.

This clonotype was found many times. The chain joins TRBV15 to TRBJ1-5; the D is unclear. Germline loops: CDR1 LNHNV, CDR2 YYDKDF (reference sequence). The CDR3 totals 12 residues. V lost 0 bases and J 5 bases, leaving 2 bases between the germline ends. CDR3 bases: TGTGCCACCAGCAGAGATGATCAGCCCCAGCATTTT. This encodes CATSRDDQPQHF.

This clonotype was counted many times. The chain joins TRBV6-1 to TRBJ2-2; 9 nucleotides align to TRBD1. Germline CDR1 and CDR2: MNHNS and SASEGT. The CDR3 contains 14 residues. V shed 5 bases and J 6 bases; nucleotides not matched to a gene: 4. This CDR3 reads CASSIQGAAGELFF. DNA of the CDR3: TGTGCCAGCAGTATACAGGGGGCTGCCGGGGAGCTGTTTTTT.

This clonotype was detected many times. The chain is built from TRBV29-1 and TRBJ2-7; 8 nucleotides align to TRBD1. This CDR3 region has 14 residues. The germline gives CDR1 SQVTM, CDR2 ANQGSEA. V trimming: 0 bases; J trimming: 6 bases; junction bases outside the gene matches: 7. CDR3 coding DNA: TGCAGCGTTGAAGACCCGGACAGGGTTAGCGAGCAGTACTTC. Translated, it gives CSVEDPDRVSEQYF.

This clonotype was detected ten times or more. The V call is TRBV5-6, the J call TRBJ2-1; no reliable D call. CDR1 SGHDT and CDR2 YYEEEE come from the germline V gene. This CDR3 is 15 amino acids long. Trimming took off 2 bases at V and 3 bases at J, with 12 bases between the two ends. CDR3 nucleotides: TGTGCCAGCAGCTTTTGGCAGACCCTCTACAATGAGCAGTTCTTC. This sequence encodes CASSFWQTLYNEQFF.